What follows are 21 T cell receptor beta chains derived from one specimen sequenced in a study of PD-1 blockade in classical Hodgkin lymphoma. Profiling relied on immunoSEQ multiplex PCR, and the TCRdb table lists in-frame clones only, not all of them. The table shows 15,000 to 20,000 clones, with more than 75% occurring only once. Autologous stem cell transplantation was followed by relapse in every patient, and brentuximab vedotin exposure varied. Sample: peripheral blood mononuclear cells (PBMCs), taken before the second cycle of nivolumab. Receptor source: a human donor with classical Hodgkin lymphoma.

CDR3 sequence: CASSVSPFTDTQYF. CDR3 DNA: TGTGCCAGCAGCGTCTCTCCTTTCACAGATACGCAGTATTTT. The chain joins TRBV9 to TRBJ2-3; no firm D call. The ends were cut back, 2 bases at V and 2 bases at J, with 9 bases in the middle. CDR3 length: 14 residues. Germline-derived CDR1 and CDR2 are SGDLS and YYNGEE.

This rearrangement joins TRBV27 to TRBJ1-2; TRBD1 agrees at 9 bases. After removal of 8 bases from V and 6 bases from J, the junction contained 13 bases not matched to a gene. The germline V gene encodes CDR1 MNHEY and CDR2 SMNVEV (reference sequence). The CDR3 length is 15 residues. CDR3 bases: TGTGCCAGCCGATACCGGGACAGGGATCGAAATGGCTACACCTTC. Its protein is CASRYRDRDRNGYTF.

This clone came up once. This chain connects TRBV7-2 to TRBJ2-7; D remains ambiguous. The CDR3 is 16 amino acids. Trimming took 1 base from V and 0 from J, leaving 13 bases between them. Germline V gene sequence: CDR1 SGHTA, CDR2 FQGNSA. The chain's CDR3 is CASSLGMRSSSYEQYF. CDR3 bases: TGTGCCAGCAGCTTAGGGATGAGGAGCAGCTCCTACGAGCAGTACTTC.

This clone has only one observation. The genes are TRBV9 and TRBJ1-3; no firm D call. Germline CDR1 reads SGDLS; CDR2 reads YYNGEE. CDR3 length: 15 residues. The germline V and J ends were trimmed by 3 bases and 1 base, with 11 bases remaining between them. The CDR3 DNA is TGTGCCAGCAGCGGCGGATGGGAGTCTGGAAACACCATATATTTT. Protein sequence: CASSGGWESGNTIYF.

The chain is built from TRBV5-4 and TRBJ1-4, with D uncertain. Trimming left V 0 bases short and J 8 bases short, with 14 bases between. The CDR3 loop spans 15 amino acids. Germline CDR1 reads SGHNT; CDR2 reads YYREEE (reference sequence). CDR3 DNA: TGTGCCAGCAGCTTGGGCGGCCCTAAAGGGGAAAAACTGTTTTTT. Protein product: CASSLGGPKGEKLFF.

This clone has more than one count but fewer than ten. The CDR3 DNA follows: TGTGCTTTACGACAGGGACACAATGAGCAGTTCTTC. It codes for CALRQGHNEQFF. V usage is TRBV28 and J usage is TRBJ2-1; 7 bases fit TRBD1. Per the germline V gene, CDR1 is MDHEN and CDR2 is SYDVKM. The CDR3 consists of 12 residues. Variable domain in full (rest from reference TRBV28 and TRBJ2-1): DVKVTQSSRYLVKRTGEKVFLECVQDMDHENMFWYRQDPGLGLRLIYFSYDVKMKEKGDIPEGYSVSREKKERFSLILESASTNQTSMYLCALRQGHNEQFFGPGTRLTVL.

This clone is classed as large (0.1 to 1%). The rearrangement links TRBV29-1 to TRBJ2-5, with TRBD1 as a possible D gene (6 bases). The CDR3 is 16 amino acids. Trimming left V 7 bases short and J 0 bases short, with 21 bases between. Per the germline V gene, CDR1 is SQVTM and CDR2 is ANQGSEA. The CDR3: CSAAPLVTGDQETQYF. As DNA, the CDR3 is TGCAGCGCCGCCCCGCTTGTGACAGGAGACCAAGAGACCCAGTACTTC.

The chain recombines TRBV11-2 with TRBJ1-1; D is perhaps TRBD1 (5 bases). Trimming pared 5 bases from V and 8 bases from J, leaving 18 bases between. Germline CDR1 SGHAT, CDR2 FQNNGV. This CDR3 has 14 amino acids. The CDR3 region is CASSRSTGPWEAFF. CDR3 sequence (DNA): TGTGCCAGCAGCCGCTCAACAGGCCCGTGGGAAGCTTTCTTT.

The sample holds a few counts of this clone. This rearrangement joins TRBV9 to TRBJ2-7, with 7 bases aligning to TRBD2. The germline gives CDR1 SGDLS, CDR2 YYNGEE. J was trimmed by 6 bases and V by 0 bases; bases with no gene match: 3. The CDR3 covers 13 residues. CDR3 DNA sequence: TGTGCCAGCAGCGTAGAATCTAGCGGCGAGCAGTACTTC. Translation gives CASSVESSGEQYF.

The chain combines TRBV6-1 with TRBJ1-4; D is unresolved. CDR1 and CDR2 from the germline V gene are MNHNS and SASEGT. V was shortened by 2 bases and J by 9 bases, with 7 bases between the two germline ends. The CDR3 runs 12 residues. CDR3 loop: CASSESSQKLFF. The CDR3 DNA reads TGTGCCAGCAGTGAAAGTTCCCAAAAACTGTTTTTT.

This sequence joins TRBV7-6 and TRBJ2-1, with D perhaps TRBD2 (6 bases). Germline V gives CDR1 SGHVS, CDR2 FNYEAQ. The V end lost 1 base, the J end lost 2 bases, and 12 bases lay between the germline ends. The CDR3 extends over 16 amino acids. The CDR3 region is CASSLEEGTAYNEQFF. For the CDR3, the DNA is TGTGCCAGCAGCTTAGAGGAGGGAACCGCCTACAATGAGCAGTTCTTC.

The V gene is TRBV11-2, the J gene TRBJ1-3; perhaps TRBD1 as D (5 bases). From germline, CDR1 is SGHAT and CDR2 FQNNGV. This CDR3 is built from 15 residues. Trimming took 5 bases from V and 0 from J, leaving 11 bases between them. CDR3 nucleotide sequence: TGTGCCAGCAGCCCGGGACTTAACTCTGGAAACACCATATATTTT. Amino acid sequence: CASSPGLNSGNTIYF.

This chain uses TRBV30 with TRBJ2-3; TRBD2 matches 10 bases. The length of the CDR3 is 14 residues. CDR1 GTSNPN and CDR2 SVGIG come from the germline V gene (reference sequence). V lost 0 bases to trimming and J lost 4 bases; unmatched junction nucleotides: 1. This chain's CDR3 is CAWSVGLAADTQYF. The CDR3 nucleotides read TGTGCCTGGAGTGTCGGACTAGCGGCAGATACGCAGTATTTT.

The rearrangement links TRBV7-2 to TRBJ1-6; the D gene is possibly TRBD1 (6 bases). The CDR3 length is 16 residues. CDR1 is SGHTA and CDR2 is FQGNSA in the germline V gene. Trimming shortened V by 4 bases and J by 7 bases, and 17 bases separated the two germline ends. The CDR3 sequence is CASSYEQGSRNSPLHF. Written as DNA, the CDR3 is TGTGCCAGCAGCTACGAACAGGGTTCGAGGAATTCACCCCTCCACTTT.

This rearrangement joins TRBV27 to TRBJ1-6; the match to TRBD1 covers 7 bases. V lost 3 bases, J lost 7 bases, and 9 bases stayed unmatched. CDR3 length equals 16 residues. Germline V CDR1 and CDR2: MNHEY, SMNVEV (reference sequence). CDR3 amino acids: CASSFEGAGRNSPLHF. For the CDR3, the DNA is TGTGCCAGCAGTTTTGAGGGGGCCGGACGAAATTCACCCCTCCACTTT.

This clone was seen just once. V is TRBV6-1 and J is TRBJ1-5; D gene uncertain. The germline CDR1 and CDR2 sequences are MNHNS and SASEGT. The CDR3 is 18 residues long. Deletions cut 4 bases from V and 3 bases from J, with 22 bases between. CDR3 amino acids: CASSVYLVAGQDNQPQHF. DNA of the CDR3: TGTGCCAGCAGTGTTTATCTCGTTGCCGGGCAAGACAATCAGCCCCAGCATTTT.

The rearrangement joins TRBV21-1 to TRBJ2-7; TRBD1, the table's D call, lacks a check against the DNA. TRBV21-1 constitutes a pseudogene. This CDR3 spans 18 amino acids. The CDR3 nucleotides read TGTGCCAGCAGCAAGGGGATACACGGGACAGGGAGATCCTACGAGCAGTACTTC. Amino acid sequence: CASSKGIHGTGRSYEQYF.

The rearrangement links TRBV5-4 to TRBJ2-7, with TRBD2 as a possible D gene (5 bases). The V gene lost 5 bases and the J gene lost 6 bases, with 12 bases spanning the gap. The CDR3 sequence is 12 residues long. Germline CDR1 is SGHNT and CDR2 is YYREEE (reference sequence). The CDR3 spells CASRADDPEQYF. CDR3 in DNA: TGTGCCAGCAGAGCGGACGACCCCGAGCAGTACTTC.

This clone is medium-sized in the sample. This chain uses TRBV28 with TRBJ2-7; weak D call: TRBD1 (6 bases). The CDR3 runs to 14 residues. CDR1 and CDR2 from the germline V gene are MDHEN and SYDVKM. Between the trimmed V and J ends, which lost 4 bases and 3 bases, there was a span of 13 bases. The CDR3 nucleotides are TGTGCCAGCAGTTCCGGACAGCTAAGCTACGAGCAGTACTTC. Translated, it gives CASSSGQLSYEQYF.

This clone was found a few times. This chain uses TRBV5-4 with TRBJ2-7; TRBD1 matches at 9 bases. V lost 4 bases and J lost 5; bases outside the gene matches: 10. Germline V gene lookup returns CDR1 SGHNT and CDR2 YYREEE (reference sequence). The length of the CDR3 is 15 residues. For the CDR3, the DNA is TGTGCCAGCAGCCCCTCACAGGGGGCGGAACACGAGCAGTACTTC. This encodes CASSPSQGAEHEQYF.

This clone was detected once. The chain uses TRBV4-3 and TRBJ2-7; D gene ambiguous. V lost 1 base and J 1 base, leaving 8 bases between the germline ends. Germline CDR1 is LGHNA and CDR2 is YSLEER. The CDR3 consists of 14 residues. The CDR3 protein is CASSQVIRSYEQYF. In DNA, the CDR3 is TGCGCCAGCAGCCAAGTAATTAGGTCCTACGAGCAGTACTTC.